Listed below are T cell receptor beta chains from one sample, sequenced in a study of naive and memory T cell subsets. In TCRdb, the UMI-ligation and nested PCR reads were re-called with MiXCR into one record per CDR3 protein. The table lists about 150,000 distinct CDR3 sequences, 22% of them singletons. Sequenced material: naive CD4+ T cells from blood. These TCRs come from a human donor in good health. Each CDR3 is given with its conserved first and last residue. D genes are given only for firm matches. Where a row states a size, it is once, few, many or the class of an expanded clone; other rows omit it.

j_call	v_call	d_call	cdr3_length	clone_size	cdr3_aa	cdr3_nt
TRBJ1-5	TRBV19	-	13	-	CASSINRGQPQHF	TGTGCCAGTAGTATTAATAGGGGCCAGCCCCAGCATTTT
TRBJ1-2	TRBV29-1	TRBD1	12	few	CSGGTAQYGYTF	TGCAGCGGCGGGACAGCTCAGTATGGCTACACCTTC
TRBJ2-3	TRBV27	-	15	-	CASSPRASGTDTQYF	TGTGCCAGCAGTCCCCGGGCGTCGGGCACAGATACGCAGTATTTT
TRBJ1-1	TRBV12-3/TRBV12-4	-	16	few	CASSRPGVRSNTEAFF	TGTGCCAGCAGCCGCCCCGGGGTACGGTCGAACACTGAAGCTTTCTTT
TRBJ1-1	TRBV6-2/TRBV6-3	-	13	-	CASSYGESTEAFF	TGTGCCAGCAGTTATGGCGAGAGCACTGAAGCTTTCTTT
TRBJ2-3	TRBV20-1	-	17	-	CSARQKPGLHLTDTQYF	TGCAGTGCTAGACAAAAGCCGGGACTCCACCTCACAGATACGCAGTATTTT
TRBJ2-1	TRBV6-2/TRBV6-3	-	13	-	CASSRGAGNEQFF	TGTGCCAGCAGTCGGGGGGCTGGGAATGAGCAGTTCTTC
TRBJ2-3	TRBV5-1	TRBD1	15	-	CASRKQGDQTDTQYF	TGCGCCAGCCGAAAACAGGGGGATCAGACAGATACGCAGTATTTT
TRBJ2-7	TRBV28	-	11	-	CASSYRDEQYF	TGTGCCAGCAGTTACAGGGACGAGCAGTACTTC
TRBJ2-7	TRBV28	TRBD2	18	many	CASSLTGTSGSRLYEQYF	TGTGCCAGCAGTTTAACCGGGACTAGCGGGAGCCGCCTTTACGAGCAGTACTTC